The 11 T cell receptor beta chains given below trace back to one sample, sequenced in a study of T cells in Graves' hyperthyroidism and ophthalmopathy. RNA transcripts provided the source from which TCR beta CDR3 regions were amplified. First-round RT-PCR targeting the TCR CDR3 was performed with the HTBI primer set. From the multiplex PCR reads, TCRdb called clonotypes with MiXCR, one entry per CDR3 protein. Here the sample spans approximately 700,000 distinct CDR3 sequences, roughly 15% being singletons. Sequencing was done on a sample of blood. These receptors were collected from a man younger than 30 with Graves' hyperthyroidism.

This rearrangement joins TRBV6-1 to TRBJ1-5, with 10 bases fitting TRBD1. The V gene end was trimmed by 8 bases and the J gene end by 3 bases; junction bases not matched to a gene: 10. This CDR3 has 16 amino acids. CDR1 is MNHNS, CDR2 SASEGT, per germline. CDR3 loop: CASRNPGTGDNQPQHF. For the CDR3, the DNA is TGTGCCAGCCGAAATCCCGGGACAGGGGACAATCAGCCCCAGCATTTT.

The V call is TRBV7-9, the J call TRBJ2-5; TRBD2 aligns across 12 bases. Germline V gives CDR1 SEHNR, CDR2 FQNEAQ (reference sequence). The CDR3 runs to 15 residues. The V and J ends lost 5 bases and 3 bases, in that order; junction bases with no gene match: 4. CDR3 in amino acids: CASSPRLAGEETQYF. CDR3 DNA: TGTGCCAGCAGCCCCCGACTAGCGGGGGAAGAGACCCAGTACTTC.

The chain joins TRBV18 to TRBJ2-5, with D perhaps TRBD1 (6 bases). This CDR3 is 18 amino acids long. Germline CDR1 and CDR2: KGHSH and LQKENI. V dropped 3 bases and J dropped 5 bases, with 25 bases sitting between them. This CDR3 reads CASSPFRDNYGFEETQYF. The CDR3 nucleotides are TGTGCCAGCTCACCCTTCCGGGACAACTATGGCTTCGAGGAGACCCAGTACTTC.

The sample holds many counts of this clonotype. CDR3 sequence (DNA): TGTGCCAGCAGGACTCAGGGGGCCCACGAGCAGTACTTC. This sequence encodes CASRTQGAHEQYF. This chain connects TRBV5-6 to TRBJ2-7, with 8 bases fitting TRBD1. Trimming at V came to 5 bases and at J to 5 bases, leaving 6 bases not matched to a gene. Germline loops: CDR1 SGHDT, CDR2 YYEEEE. This CDR3 contains 13 residues. Variable domain in full (rest from reference TRBV5-6 and TRBJ2-7): DAGVTQSPTHLIKTRGQQVTLRCSPKSGHDTVSWYQQALGQGPQFIFQYYEEEERQRGNFPDRFSGHQFPNYSSELNVNALLLGDSALYLCASRTQGAHEQYFGPGTRLTVT.

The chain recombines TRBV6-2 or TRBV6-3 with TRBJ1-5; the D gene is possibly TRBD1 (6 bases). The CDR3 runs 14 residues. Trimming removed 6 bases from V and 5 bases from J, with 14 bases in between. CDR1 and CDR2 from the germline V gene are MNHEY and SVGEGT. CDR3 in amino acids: CASSMGQDYQPQHF. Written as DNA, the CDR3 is TGTGCCAGCAGCATGGGACAAGATTATCAGCCCCAGCATTTT.

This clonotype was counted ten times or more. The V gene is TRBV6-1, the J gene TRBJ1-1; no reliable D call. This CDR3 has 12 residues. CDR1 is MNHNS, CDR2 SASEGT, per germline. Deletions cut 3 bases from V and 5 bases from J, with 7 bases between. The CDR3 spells CASSEGYTEAFF. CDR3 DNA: TGTGCCAGCAGTGAGGGGTATACTGAAGCTTTCTTT.

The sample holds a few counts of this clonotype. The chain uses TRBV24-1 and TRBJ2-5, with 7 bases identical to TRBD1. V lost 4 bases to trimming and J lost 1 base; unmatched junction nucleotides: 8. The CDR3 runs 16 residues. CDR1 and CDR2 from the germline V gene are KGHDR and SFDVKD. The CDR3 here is CATSDPTTGIQETQYF. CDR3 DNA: TGTGCCACCAGTGACCCAACGACAGGGATCCAAGAGACCCAGTACTTC.

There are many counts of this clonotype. The CDR3 bases are TGTGCCAGCAGCTCCGGACAGGGGGCCGCTGAAGCTTTCTTT. Translated, it gives CASSSGQGAAEAFF. The V call is TRBV11-1, the J call TRBJ1-1; 11 nucleotides line up with TRBD1. The V gene's germline CDR1 is SGHAT and CDR2 FQDESV (reference sequence). CDR3 length equals 14 residues. The J segment lost 6 bases and the V segment lost 4 bases, leaving 4 bases of the junction unmatched.

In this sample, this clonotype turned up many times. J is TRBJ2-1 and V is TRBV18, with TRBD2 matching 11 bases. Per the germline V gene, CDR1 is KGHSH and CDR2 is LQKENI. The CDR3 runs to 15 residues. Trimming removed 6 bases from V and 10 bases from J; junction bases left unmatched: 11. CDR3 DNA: TGTGCCAGCTCGCCCACACTAGCGGGAGACGGCGAGCAGTTCTTC. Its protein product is CASSPTLAGDGEQFF.

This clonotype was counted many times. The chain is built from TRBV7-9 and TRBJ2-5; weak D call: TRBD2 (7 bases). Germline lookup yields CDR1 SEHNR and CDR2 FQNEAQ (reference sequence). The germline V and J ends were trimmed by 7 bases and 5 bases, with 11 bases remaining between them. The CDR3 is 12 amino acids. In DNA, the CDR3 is TGTGCCAGCACCCGGGGGGCCGAGACCCAGTACTTC. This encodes CASTRGAETQYF.

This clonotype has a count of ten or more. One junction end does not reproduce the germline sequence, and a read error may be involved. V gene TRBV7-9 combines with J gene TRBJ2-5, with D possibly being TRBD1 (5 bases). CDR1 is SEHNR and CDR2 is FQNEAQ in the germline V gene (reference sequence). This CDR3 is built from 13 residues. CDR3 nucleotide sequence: TGTGCTAGCACAGGACCCCACCAAGAGACCCAGTACTTC. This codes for CASTGPHQETQYF.